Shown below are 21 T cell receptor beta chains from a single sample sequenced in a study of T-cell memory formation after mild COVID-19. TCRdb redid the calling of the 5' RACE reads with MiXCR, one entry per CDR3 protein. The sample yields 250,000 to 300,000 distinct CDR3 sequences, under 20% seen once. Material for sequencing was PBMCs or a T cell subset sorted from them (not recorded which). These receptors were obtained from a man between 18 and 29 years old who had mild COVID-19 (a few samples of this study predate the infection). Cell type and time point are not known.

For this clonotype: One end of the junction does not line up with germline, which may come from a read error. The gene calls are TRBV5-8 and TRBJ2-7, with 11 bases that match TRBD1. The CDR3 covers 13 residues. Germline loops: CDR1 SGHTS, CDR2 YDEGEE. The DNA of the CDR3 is TGTGCCAGCAGCCCGGACAGGGGGCGATTCACCGACTTC. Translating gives CASSPDRGRFTDF.

CDR3 in amino acids: CASSRRGNSPLHF. CDR3 bases: TGTGCCAGCAGCCGCAGGGGGAATTCACCCCTCCACTTT. The chain couples TRBV11-3 to TRBJ1-6, with 7 nucleotides matching TRBD1. The germline V gene encodes CDR1 SGHNT and CDR2 YENEEA. The V gene end was trimmed by 5 bases and the J gene end by 7 bases; junction bases not matched to a gene: 2. The length of the CDR3 is 13 residues.

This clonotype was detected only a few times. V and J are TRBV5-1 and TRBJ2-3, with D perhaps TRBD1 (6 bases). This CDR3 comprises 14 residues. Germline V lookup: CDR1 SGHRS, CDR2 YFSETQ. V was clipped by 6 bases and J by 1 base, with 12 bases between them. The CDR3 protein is CASTAGDRTDTQYF. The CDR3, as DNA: TGCGCCAGCACGGCAGGGGACCGCACAGATACGCAGTATTTT.

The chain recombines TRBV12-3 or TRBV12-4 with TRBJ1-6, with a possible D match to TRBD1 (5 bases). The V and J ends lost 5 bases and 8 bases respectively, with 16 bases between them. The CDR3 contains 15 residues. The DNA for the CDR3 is TGTGCCAGCAGTGTGAATAGCGGGGGGGATTCACCCCTCCACTTT. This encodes CASSVNSGGDSPLHF.

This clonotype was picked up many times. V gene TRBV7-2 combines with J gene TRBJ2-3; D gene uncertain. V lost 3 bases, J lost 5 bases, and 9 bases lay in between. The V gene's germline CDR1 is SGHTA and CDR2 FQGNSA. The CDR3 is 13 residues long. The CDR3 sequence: CASSFRVGDTQYF. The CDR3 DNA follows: TGTGCCAGCAGCTTCCGAGTTGGAGATACGCAGTATTTT.

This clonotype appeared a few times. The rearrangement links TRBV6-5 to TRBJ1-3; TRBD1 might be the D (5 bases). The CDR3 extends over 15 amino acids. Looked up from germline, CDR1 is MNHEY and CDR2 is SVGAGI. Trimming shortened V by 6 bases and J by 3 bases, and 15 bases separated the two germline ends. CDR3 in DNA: TGTGCCAGCAGCCCCGAAGGGACGAGTGGAAACACCATATATTTT. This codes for CASSPEGTSGNTIYF.

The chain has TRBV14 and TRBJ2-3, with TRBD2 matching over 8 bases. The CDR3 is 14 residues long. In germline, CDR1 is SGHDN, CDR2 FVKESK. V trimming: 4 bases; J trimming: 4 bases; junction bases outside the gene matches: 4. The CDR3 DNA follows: TGTGCCAGCAGCCGCGGACTAGCAGCAGATACGCAGTATTTT. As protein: CASSRGLAADTQYF.

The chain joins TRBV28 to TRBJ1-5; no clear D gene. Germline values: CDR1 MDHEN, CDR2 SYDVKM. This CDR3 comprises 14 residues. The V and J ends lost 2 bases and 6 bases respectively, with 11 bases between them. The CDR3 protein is CASSLGISAQPQHF. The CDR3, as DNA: TGTGCCAGCAGTTTAGGGATTTCCGCTCAGCCCCAGCATTTT.

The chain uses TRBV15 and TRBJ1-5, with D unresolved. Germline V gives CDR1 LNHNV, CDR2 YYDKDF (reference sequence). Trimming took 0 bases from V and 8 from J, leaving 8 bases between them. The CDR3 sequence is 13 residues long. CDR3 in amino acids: CATSRDLNKPQHF. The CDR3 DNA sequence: TGTGCCACCAGCAGAGATTTGAATAAGCCCCAGCATTTT.

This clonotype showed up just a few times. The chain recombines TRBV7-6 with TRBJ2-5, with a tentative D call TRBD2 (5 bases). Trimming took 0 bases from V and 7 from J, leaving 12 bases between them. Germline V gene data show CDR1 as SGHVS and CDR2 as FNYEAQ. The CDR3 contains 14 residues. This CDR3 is CASSLAPTEGTQYF. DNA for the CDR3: TGTGCCAGCAGCTTAGCCCCAACCGAGGGGACCCAGTACTTC.

CDR3 in amino acids: CASSQDHVYSNQPQHF. CDR3 sequence (DNA): TGCGCCAGCAGCCAAGATCATGTTTATAGCAATCAGCCCCAGCATTTT. V usage is TRBV4-1 and J usage is TRBJ1-5; no clear D gene. The V end was cut by 0 bases, the J end by 0 bases, with 9 bases between. The CDR3 length is 16 residues. Germline V gene sequence: CDR1 MGHRA, CDR2 YSYEKL.

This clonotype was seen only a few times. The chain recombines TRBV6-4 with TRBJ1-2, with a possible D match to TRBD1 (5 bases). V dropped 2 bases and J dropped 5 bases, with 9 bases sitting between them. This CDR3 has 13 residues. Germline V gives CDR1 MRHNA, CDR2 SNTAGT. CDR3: CASSDQGGYGYTF. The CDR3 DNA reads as TGTGCCAGCAGTGACCAGGGAGGTTATGGCTACACCTTC.

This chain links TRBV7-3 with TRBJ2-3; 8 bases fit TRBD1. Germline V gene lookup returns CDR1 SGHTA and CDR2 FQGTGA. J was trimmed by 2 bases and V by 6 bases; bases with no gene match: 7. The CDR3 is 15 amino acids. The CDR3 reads CASRAPGQDTDTQYF. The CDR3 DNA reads TGTGCCAGCAGGGCACCGGGACAGGACACAGATACGCAGTATTTT.

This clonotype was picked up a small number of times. The CDR3 reads CASSAPPDEATYEQYF. In DNA form, the CDR3 reads TGTGCCAGCAGCGCACCGCCTGATGAGGCAACCTACGAGCAGTACTTC. The chain has TRBV7-9 and TRBJ2-7; D call uncertain. Per the germline V gene, CDR1 is SEHNR and CDR2 is FQNEAQ (reference sequence). V gave up 5 bases and J gave up 2 bases, with 19 bases separating them. The CDR3 consists of 16 residues.

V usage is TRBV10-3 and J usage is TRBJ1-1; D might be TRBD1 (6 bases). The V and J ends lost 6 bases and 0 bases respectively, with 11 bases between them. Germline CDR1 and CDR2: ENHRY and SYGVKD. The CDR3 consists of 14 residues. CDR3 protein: CAISPGQMNTEAFF. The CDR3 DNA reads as TGTGCCATCAGCCCAGGACAGATGAACACTGAAGCTTTCTTT.

The CDR3 DNA reads TGTGCCAGCAGTCGACAGGGGAACACAGATACGCAGTATTTT. Translation: CASSRQGNTDTQYF. The chain couples TRBV11-1 to TRBJ2-3, with 8 bases identical to TRBD1. The CDR3 covers 14 residues. V was pared by 6 bases and J by 2 bases, with 4 bases of the junction left unmatched. Germline V gene data show CDR1 as SGHAT and CDR2 as FQDESV (reference sequence).

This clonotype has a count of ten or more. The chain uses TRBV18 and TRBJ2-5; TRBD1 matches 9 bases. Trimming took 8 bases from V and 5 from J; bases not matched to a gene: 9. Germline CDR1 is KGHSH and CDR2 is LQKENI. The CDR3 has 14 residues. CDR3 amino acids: CASSPQGARETQYF. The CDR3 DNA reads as TGTGCCAGCAGTCCACAGGGGGCGCGGGAGACCCAGTACTTC.

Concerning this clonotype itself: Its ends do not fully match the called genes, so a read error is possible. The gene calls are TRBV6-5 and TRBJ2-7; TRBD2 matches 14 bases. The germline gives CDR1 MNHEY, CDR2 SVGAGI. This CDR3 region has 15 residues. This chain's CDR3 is CASSKTSGGAYGQYF. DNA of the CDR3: TGTGCCAGCAGTAAGACTAGCGGGGGGGCCTACGGGCAGTACTTC.

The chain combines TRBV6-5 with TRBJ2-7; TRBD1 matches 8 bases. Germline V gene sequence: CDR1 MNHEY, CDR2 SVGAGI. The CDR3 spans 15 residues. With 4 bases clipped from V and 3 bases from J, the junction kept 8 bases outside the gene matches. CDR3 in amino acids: CASSSPGQGIYEQYF. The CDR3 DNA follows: TGTGCCAGCAGTTCCCCTGGACAGGGTATCTACGAGCAGTACTTC.

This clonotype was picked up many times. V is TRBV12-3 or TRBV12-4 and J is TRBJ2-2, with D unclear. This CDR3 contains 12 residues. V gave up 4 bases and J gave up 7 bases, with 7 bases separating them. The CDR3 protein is CASSSPGGELFF. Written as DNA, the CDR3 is TGTGCCAGCAGTTCTCCCGGCGGGGAGCTGTTTTTT.

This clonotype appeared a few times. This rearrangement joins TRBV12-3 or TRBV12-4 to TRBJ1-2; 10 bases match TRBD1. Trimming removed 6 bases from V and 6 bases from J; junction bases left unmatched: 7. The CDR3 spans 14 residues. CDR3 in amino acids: CASSWDRGVDGYTF. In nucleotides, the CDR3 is TGTGCCAGCAGCTGGGACAGGGGAGTCGATGGCTACACCTTC.